The 3 T cell receptor beta chains presented below share a single source sample, sequenced in a study of spatial heterogeneity in lung cancer. Time point specified: sample taken at primary tumor resection. Whole RNA came from tumor, nontumor lung or frozen PBMC and was sequenced without being sorted. TCRdb passed the 5' RACE reads through MiXCR, listing each CDR3 protein once. The data show around 87,000 distinct CDR3 sequences, with approximately 12% seen just once and approximately 39% held by the top ten. Material: PBMCs, obtained at surgery. These receptors originate from a male donor with early-stage non-small cell lung cancer.

This clonotype was recorded at least ten times. The chain links TRBV27 to TRBJ2-7; TRBD1 is a possible D gene (6 bases). The CDR3 runs to 15 residues. CDR1 MNHEY and CDR2 SMNVEV come from the germline V gene (reference sequence). With 5 bases removed from V and 6 bases from J, the gap between germline ends came to 20 bases. CDR3 amino acids: CASSPQTARGSEQYF. The CDR3 DNA reads TGTGCCAGCAGTCCCCAGACAGCTAGGGGGTCCGAGCAGTACTTC.

The chain carries TRBV7-8 and TRBJ1-5; 7 nucleotides align to TRBD1. The germline V gene encodes CDR1 SGHVS and CDR2 FQNEAQ. CDR3 size: 16 residues. The junction had 6 bases not matched to a gene; V was cut back by 0 bases and J by 4 bases. CDR3 in amino acids: CASSLAFQGGNQPQHF. CDR3 coding DNA: TGTGCCAGCAGCTTAGCTTTCCAGGGGGGGAATCAGCCCCAGCATTTT.

This clonotype occurred a few times. The chain combines TRBV5-1 with TRBJ2-1; 7 bases are a match to TRBD1. CDR1 is SGHRS and CDR2 is YFSETQ in the germline V gene. The J segment lost 2 bases and the V segment lost 5 bases, leaving 7 bases of the junction unmatched. The CDR3 extends over 15 amino acids. The CDR3 region is CASRGQFSAYNEQFF. CDR3 nucleotides: TGCGCCAGCAGGGGACAGTTTTCGGCCTACAATGAGCAGTTCTTC. The whole variable domain, filled in from reference TRBV5-1 and TRBJ2-1, reads KAGVTQTPRYLIKTRGQQVTLSCSPISGHRSVSWYQQTPGQGLQFLFEYFSETQRNKGNFPGRFSGRQFSNSRSEMNVSTLELGDSALYLCASRGQFSAYNEQFFGPGTRLTVL.